This TCR beta chain was sequenced for a study of shared clonotypes between healthy human individuals. Study-level findings and limits: For sorted subsets, rarefaction showed incomplete sequencing despite large depth. Donor scarcity curtailed the genetic and exposure-history diversity represented herein.

For every subset, genomic DNA was evenly distributed across several immunoSEQ plates. Libraries were prepared by immunoSEQ multiplex PCR; TCRdb keeps only in-frame clonotypes and omits some of them. Here the sample spans more than 550,000 clones, 90% being singletons. Notes on this clone: Its antigen is still unknown.

V was clipped by 5 bases and J by 2 bases, with 12 bases between them. Germline-derived CDR1 and CDR2 are LNHDA and SQIVND (reference sequence). The CDR3 extends over 14 amino acids. The J gene is TRBJ1-2, the V gene TRBV19; D uncertain. The sample comprised memory CD8+ T cells from PBMCs. Subset reported: CD45RO+ cells pooled with CCR7-negative TemRA cells. This sequence originates from a man aged 18-30 years in good health. Some clones in this sample may be carry-over from other donors' samples. CDR3: CASSGRTVNYGYTF. The CDR3 DNA sequence: TGTGCCAGTAGTGGAAGGACCGTGAACTATGGCTACACCTTC. The full variable domain, completed using reference TRBV19 and TRBJ1-2, is DGGITQSPKYLFRKEGQNVTLSCEQNLNHDAMYWYRQDPGQGLRLIYYSQIVNDFQKGDIAEGYSVSREKKESFPLTVTSAQKNPTAFYLCASSGRTVNYGYTFGSGTRLTVV.